The 16 T cell receptor beta chains given below trace back to one sample, sequenced in a study of cytomegalovirus exposure and HLA in healthy donors. Vbeta (60) and Jbeta (13) primers were used in the PCR. The data were produced by immunoSEQ multiplex PCR, yet TCRdb's version contains in-frame clones alone and is incomplete. The sample shows some 130,000 clones, roughly three quarters of them seen only once. The sequenced sample consisted of PBMCs. The receptors originated from a man aged 25 to 40 in good health and CMV-seronegative.

The J gene is TRBJ2-1, the V gene TRBV18; TRBD1 agrees at 7 bases. Germline V lookup: CDR1 KGHSH, CDR2 LQKENI. The CDR3 is made up of 16 amino acids. V was clipped by 3 bases and J by 3 bases; unmatched bases: 8. The DNA of the CDR3 is TGTGCCAGCTCACCCCGACAGGGCTTGGGCTACAATGAGCAGTTCTTC. This sequence encodes CASSPRQGLGYNEQFF. Drawing the rest from reference TRBV18 and TRBJ2-1, the complete variable domain is NAGVMQNPRHLVRRRGQEARLRCSPMKGHSHVYWYRQLPEEGLKFMVYLQKENIIDESGMPKERFSAEFPKEGPSILRIQQVVRGDSAAYFCASSPRQGLGYNEQFFGPGTRLTVL.

CDR3 coding DNA: TGCGCCAGCAGCTTGGGGACAAACATGAACACTGAAGCTTTCTTT. It encodes CASSLGTNMNTEAFF. The chain combines TRBV5-1 with TRBJ1-1, with D possibly matching TRBD1 (5 bases). CDR3 length equals 15 residues. V dropped 0 bases and J dropped 0 bases, with 9 bases sitting between them. The germline gives CDR1 SGHRS, CDR2 YFSETQ.

This clone came up once. V and J are TRBV5-1 and TRBJ2-7; 7 bases fit TRBD2. Germline-derived CDR1 and CDR2 are SGHRS and YFSETQ. V was clipped by 0 bases and J by 0 bases; unmatched bases: 6. CDR3 size: 16 residues. CDR3 in DNA: TGCGCCAGCAGCTTGGCCATGGCTAGCGGCTCCTACGAGCAGTACTTC. This gives the protein CASSLAMASGSYEQYF.

The chain is built from TRBV5-4 and TRBJ2-4, with 16 positions matching TRBD2. Germline V gene lookup returns CDR1 SGHNT and CDR2 YYREEE (reference sequence). The CDR3 sequence is 19 residues long. With V trimmed by 3 bases and J by 2 bases, 8 bases remained unmatched. Here the CDR3 reads CASSSDGTSGRATKNIQYF. The CDR3 DNA follows: TGTGCCAGCAGCTCTGACGGGACTAGCGGGAGGGCGACCAAAAACATTCAGTACTTC. The full variable domain, with the rest looked up from reference TRBV5-4 and TRBJ2-4, is ETGVTQSPTHLIKTRGQQVTLRCSSQSGHNTVSWYQQALGQGPQFIFQYYREEENGRGNFPPRFSGLQFPNYSSELNVNALELDDSALYLCASSSDGTSGRATKNIQYFGAGTRLSVL.

The chain links TRBV7-9 to TRBJ2-5; 9 bases align to TRBD2. Germline assignment: CDR1 SEHNR and CDR2 FQNEAQ (reference sequence). Trimming took 3 bases from V and 5 from J; bases not matched to a gene: 7. The CDR3 sequence is 15 residues long. The DNA of the CDR3 is TGTGCCAGCAGCTTGGACTTAGCGGGGGAGGAGACCCAGTACTTC. It encodes CASSLDLAGEETQYF. The complete variable domain, with remaining parts taken from reference TRBV7-9 and TRBJ2-5, reads DTGVSQNPRHKITKRGQNVTFRCDPISEHNRLYWYRQTLGQGPEFLTYFQNEAQLEKSRLLSDRFSAERPKGSFSTLEIQRTEQGDSAMYLCASSLDLAGEETQYFGPGTRLLVL.

The CDR3 protein is CASSPIPGQYDYGYTF. DNA for the CDR3: TGTGCCAGCTCACCTATCCCGGGACAGTACGATTATGGCTACACCTTC. The V gene is TRBV18, the J gene TRBJ1-2, with TRBD1 matching 7 bases. The germline V gene encodes CDR1 KGHSH and CDR2 LQKENI. The CDR3 has 16 residues. Trimming at V came to 3 bases and at J to 5 bases, leaving 12 bases not matched to a gene.

The chain links TRBV2 to TRBJ1-1; no clear D. Trimming shortened V by 8 bases and J by 5 bases, and 15 bases separated the two germline ends. Germline CDR1 and CDR2: SNHLY and FYNNEI. The CDR3 spans 13 residues. CDR3 bases: TGTGCCAGCCGCGGAGAACAATGGACTGAAGCTTTCTTT. The encoded protein is CASRGEQWTEAFF.

The chain uses TRBV5-1 and TRBJ2-5; perhaps TRBD2 as D (6 bases). CDR1 and CDR2 from the germline V gene are SGHRS and YFSETQ. CDR3 size: 15 residues. Deletions cut 3 bases from V and 3 bases from J, with 15 bases between. The CDR3 coding sequence is TGCGCCAGCAGCTCTACGACTAGTGCCGAAGAGACCCAGTACTTC. It translates to CASSSTTSAEETQYF.

V gene TRBV10-3 combines with J gene TRBJ2-3; 12 positions match TRBD2. The V and J ends lost 8 bases and 4 bases, in that order; junction bases with no gene match: 4. Looked up from germline, CDR1 is ENHRY and CDR2 is SYGVKD. The CDR3 runs 14 residues. CDR3 region: CAIRTSGNSDTQYF. CDR3 nucleotide sequence: TGTGCCATCCGGACTAGCGGGAACTCAGATACGCAGTATTTT.

This chain uses TRBV10-3 with TRBJ2-7, with 9 positions matching TRBD1. Germline assignment: CDR1 ENHRY and CDR2 SYGVKD. The CDR3 sequence is 14 residues long. V lost 6 bases to trimming and J lost 4 bases; unmatched junction nucleotides: 7. The CDR3 here is CAIREQGAPYEQYF. CDR3 nucleotides: TGTGCCATCAGGGAACAGGGGGCGCCTTACGAGCAGTACTTC.

The chain links TRBV2 to TRBJ2-5; a possible D gene is TRBD1 (5 bases). CDR3 length: 15 residues. Germline-derived CDR1 and CDR2 are SNHLY and FYNNEI. The V and J ends lost 3 bases and 5 bases respectively, with 16 bases between them. The CDR3 here is CASSDPLTGTETQYF. DNA for the CDR3: TGTGCCAGCAGTGACCCCCTCACAGGTACCGAGACCCAGTACTTC.

The V and J genes are TRBV18 and TRBJ2-3; 9 nucleotides agree with TRBD1. Germline-derived CDR1 and CDR2 are KGHSH and LQKENI. The CDR3 length is 14 residues. With 5 bases clipped from V and 6 bases from J, the junction kept 6 bases outside the gene matches. In DNA form, the CDR3 reads TGTGCCAGCTCAAACGGACAGGGGTCGGATACGCAGTATTTT. Translation: CASSNGQGSDTQYF.

The J gene is TRBJ2-7, the V gene TRBV11-1; 9 bases fit TRBD1. The CDR3 spans 15 residues. Germline CDR1 and CDR2: SGHAT and FQDESV (reference sequence). The ends lost 3 bases at V and 4 bases at J; junction bases unmatched: 7. The CDR3 is CASSFGTGTSYEQYF. The CDR3, as DNA: TGTGCCAGCAGCTTCGGGACAGGGACGTCGTACGAGCAGTACTTC.

About this clone itself: At one end the junction does not follow the germline gene, possibly because of a read error. The V call is TRBV2, the J call TRBJ1-4; D might be TRBD1 (6 bases). Germline V gene lookup returns CDR1 SNHLY and CDR2 FYNNEI. The CDR3 spans 13 residues. The CDR3 coding sequence is TGTGCCAGCAGTAGACAGGCCGATGACAAACTGTTTTTT. Its translation: CASSRQADDKLFF.

The chain recombines TRBV9 with TRBJ2-7; TRBD2 matches at 10 bases. The CDR3 has 16 amino acids. With 0 bases clipped from V and 2 bases from J, the junction kept 5 bases outside the gene matches. Germline-derived CDR1 and CDR2 are SGDLS and YYNGEE. In DNA, the CDR3 is TGTGCCAGCAGCGTAGAGCCAGCGGGAGGGCCCTACGAGCAGTACTTC. As protein: CASSVEPAGGPYEQYF.

The chain couples TRBV19 to TRBJ2-7; D might be TRBD2 (5 bases). The CDR3 is 17 amino acids. Germline CDR1 LNHDA, CDR2 SQIVND (reference sequence). V was pared by 5 bases and J by 1 base, with 21 bases between. The CDR3, as DNA: TGTGCCAGTAGTCCCCGAATCGGGAAGGGAATTTCCTACGAGCAGTACTTC. This translates into CASSPRIGKGISYEQYF.